This is a list of T cell receptor beta chains from one sample in a study of blood T cell repertoires in COVID-19. This table comes from immunoSEQ multiplex PCR, and its TCRdb copy is limited to in-frame clones, with some not included. This sample yields 95,000 or so clones, of which about four fifths are seen a single time; more than 20% belongs to the top ten. Sequencing was performed on peripheral blood. All receptors derive from a human donor in a cohort sampled during active COVID-19. CDR3s leave out the opening cysteine and the closing phenylalanine or tryptophan.

j_gene | v_gene | CDR3aa
TRBJ1-5 | TRBV6-2/TRBV6-3 | ASSPDKFNQPQH
TRBJ2-7 | TRBV7-8 | ASSRGRVYEQY
TRBJ1-1 | TRBV19 | ASIPGPGTATEAF
TRBJ1-4 | TRBV3-1/TRBV3-2 | ASSQARGMGEKLF
TRBJ1-1 | TRBV27 | ASSLSQANRFMNTEAF
TRBJ2-3 | TRBV5-1 | ASSFSSGTPTDTQY
TRBJ2-3 | TRBV2 | ASQGTGEWDTQY
TRBJ2-3 | TRBV12-3/TRBV12-4 | ASSQGDRMKY
TRBJ1-1 | TRBV18 | ASSPVGTLNTEAF
TRBJ2-2 | TRBV25-1 | AGPTVENTGELF
TRBJ2-1 | TRBV7-9 | ASSLEGLAGGRHEQF
TRBJ2-4 | TRBV19 | ASSINSGGGDIQY
TRBJ1-2 | TRBV6-5 | ASSQSGGGSYT
TRBJ1-4 | TRBV10-3 | AISTGASNEKLF
TRBJ2-3 | TRBV5-1 | ASSLASGPSDTQY
TRBJ1-2 | TRBV29-1 | SATPGGNYGYT
TRBJ1-5 | TRBV18 | ASSPAGFQPQH
TRBJ2-7 | TRBV2 | ASTRDTFYEQY
TRBJ2-7 | TRBV5-4 | ASSSGTGVYEQY
TRBJ1-2 | TRBV7-9 | ASSFTSGFDYGYT
TRBJ2-7 | TRBV2 | ASSAYYEQY
TRBJ1-1 | TRBV11-2 | ASGYQGGTEAF
TRBJ2-5 | TRBV12-3/TRBV12-4 | ASTGTGQETQY
TRBJ1-1 | TRBV5-1 | ASMMGQANTEAF
TRBJ1-2 | TRBV19 | ASNNWGGWGYT
TRBJ1-2 | TRBV5-1 | ASSLYLNVQGTNYGYT
TRBJ1-1 | TRBV19 | ASSMWTENTEAF
TRBJ2-3 | TRBV7-9 | ASSLVGGDTQY
TRBJ2-2 | TRBV7-2 | ASSLRDTQGGELF
TRBJ2-7 | TRBV3-1/TRBV3-2 | ASSQGGGNSYEQY